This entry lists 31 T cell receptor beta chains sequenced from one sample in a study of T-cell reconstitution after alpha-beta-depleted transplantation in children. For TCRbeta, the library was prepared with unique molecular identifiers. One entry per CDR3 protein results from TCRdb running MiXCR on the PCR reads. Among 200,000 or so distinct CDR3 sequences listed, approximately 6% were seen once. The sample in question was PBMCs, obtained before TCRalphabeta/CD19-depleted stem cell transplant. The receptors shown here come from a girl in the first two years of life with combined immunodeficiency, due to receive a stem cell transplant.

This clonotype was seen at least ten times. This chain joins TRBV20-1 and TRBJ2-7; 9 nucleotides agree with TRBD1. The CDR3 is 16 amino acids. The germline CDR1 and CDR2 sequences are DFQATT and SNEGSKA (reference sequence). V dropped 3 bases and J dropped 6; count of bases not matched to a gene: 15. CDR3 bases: TGCAGTGCTAGCGATCCCCACGACAGGGGGATAGGCGAGCAGTACTTC. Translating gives CSASDPHDRGIGEQYF.

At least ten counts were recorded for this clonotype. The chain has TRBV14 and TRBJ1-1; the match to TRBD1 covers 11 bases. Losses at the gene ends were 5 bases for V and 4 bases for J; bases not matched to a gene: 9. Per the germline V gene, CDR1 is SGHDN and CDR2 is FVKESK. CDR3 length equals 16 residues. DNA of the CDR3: TGTGCCAGCAGCACTGGACAGGGGGCAAAGGGCACTGAAGCTTTCTTT. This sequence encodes CASSTGQGAKGTEAFF.

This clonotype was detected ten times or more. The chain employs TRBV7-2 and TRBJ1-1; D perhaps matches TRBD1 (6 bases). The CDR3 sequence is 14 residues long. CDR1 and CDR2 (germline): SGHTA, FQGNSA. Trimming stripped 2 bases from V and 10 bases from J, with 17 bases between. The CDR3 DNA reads TGTGCCAGCAGCTTATACCGGCAGGGGAGTACAGCTTTCTTT. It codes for CASSLYRQGSTAFF.

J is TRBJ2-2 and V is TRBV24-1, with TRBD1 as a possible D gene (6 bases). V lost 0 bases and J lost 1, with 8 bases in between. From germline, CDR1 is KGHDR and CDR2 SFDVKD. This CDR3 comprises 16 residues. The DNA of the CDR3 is TGTGCCACCAGTGATTTGCAGGGACAGAACACCGGGGAGCTGTTTTTT. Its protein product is CATSDLQGQNTGELFF.

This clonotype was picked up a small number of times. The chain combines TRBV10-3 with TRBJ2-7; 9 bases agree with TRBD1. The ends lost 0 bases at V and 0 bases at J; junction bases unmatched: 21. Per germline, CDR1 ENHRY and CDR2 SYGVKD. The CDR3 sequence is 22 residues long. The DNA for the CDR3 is TGTGCCATCAGTGAGTCTTGGAGGTACGAACAGGGGGCCCCCTGGAGCTCCTACGAGCAGTACTTC. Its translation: CAISESWRYEQGAPWSSYEQYF.

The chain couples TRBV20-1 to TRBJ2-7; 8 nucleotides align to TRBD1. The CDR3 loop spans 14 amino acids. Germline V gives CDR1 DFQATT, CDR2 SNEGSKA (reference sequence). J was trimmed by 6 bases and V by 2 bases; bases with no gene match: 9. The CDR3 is CSARRLDREFEQYF. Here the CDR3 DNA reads TGCAGTGCTAGACGCCTGGACAGGGAGTTCGAGCAGTACTTC.

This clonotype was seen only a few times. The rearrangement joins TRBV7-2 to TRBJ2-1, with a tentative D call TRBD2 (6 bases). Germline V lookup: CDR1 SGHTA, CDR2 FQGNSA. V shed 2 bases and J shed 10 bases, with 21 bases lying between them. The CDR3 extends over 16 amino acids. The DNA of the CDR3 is TGTGCCAGCAGCTTAAGGGGTGAGGAGCGGGTCGGGGAGCAGTTCTTC. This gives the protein CASSLRGEERVGEQFF.

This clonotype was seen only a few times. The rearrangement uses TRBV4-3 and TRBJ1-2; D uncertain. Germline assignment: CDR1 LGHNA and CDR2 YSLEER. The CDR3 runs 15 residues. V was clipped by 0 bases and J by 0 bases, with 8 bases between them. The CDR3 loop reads CASSQDRLANYGYTF. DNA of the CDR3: TGCGCCAGCAGCCAAGACAGATTAGCTAACTATGGCTACACCTTC.

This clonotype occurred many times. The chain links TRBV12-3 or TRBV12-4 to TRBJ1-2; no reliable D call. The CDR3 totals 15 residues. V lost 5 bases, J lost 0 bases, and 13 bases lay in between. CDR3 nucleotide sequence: TGTGCCAGCAGTCGAAACGACTATGCTAACTATGGCTACACCTTC. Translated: CASSRNDYANYGYTF.

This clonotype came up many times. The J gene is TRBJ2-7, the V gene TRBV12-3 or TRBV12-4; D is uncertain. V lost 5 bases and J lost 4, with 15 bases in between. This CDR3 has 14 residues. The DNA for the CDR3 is TGTGCCAGCAGTCCTGACGGACCTGATTACGAGCAGTACTTC. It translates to CASSPDGPDYEQYF.

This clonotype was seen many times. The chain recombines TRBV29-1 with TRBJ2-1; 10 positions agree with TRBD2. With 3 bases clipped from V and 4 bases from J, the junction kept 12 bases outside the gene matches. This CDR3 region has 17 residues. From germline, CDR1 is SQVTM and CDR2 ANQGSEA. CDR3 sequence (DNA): TGCAGCGTTGAGGCTAGCGGGGGTTTGCCGCCTTACAATGAGCAGTTCTTC. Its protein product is CSVEASGGLPPYNEQFF.

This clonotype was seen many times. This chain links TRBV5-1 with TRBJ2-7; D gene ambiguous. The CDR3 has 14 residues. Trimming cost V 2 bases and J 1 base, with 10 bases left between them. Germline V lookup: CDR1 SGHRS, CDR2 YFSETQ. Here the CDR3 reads CASSFGPDSYEQYF. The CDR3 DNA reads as TGCGCCAGCAGCTTTGGGCCAGATTCCTACGAGCAGTACTTC.

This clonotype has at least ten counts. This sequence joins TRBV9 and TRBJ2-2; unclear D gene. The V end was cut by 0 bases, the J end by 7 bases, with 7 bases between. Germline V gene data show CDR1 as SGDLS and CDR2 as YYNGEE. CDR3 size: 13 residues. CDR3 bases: TGTGCCAGCAGCGTAGGCTATGGCGGGGAGCTGTTTTTT. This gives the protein CASSVGYGGELFF.

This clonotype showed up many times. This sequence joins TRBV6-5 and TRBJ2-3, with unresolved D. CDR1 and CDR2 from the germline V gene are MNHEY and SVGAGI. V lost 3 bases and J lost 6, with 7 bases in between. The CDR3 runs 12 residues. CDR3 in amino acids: CASSYGSDTQYF. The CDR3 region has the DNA TGTGCCAGCAGTTATGGAAGTGATACGCAGTATTTT.

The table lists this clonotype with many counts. CDR3 sequence: CASSLSSGTDSYEQYF. CDR3 bases: TGTGCCAGCAGTCTTTCCTCCGGGACGGACTCCTACGAGCAGTACTTC. V and J are TRBV6-2 or TRBV6-3 and TRBJ2-7; D might be TRBD1 or TRBD2, each matching 5 bases. The CDR3 length is 16 residues. V lost 5 bases, J lost 0 bases, and 17 bases lay in between. CDR1 and CDR2 from the germline V gene are MNHEY and SVGEGT.

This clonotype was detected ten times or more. The DNA for the CDR3 is TGCAGCGTCCCGCTCCGGGGTAGCGGTAAAGAGACCCAGTACTTC. Its protein is CSVPLRGSGKETQYF. The chain recombines TRBV29-1 with TRBJ2-5; tentative D call: TRBD2 (6 bases). Per the germline V gene, CDR1 is SQVTM and CDR2 is ANQGSEA. Trimming left V 6 bases short and J 3 bases short, with 20 bases between. The CDR3 loop spans 15 amino acids.

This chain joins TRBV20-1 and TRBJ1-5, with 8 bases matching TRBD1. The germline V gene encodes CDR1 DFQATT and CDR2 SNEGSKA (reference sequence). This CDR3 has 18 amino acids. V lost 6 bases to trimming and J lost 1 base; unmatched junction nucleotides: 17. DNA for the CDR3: TGCAGTGCCAGCAAGATGGGCAGGGGGCGTGGAAGCAATCAGCCCCAGCATTTT. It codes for CSASKMGRGRGSNQPQHF.

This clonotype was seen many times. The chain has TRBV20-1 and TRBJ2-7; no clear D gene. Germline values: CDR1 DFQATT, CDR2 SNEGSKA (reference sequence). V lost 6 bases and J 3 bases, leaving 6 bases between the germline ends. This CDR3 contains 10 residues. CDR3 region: CSATHYEQYF. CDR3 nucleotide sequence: TGCAGTGCGACTCACTACGAGCAGTACTTC.

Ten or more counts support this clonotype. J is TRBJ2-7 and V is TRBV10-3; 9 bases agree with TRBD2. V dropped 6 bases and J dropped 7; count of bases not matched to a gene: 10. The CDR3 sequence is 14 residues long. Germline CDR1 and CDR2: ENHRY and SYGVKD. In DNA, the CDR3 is TGTGCCATCAGCCCCGGGACTAGCCGTCTTGAGCAGTACTTC. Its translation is CAISPGTSRLEQYF.

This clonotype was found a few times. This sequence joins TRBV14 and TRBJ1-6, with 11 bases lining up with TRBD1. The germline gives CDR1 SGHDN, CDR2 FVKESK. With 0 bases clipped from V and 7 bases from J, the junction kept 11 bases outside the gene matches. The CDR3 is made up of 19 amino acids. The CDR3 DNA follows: TGTGCCAGCAGCCAAGATTGGCGGGACAGGGGGGTCCTCAATTCACCCCTCCACTTT. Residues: CASSQDWRDRGVLNSPLHF. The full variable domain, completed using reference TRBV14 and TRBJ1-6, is EAGVTQFPSHSVIEKGQTVTLRCDPISGHDNLYWYRRVMGKEIKFLLHFVKESKQDESGMPNNRFLAERTGGTYSTLKVQPAELEDSGVYFCASSQDWRDRGVLNSPLHFGNGTRLTVT.

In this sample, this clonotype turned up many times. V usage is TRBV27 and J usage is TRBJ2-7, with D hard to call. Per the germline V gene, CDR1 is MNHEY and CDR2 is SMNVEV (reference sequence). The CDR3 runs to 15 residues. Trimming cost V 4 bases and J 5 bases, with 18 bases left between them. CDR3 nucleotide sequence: TGTGCCAGCAGTTCCCTCCTAGGGCAGTCGAACGAGCAGTACTTC. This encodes CASSSLLGQSNEQYF.

CDR3 region: CASSLAGGNGAQETQYF. As DNA, the CDR3 is TGTGCCAGCAGCTTAGCGGGGGGGAATGGGGCTCAAGAGACCCAGTACTTC. This chain connects TRBV7-6 to TRBJ2-5; 7 positions match TRBD2. Germline loops: CDR1 SGHVS, CDR2 FNYEAQ. Germline trimming cut 0 bases from V and 2 bases from J; bases unmatched to any gene: 9. CDR3 length: 17 residues. Full variable domain (missing parts from reference TRBV7-6 and TRBJ2-5): GAGVSQSPRYKVTKRGQDVALRCDPISGHVSLYWYRQALGQGPEFLTYFNYEAQQDKSGLPNDRFSAERPEGSISTLTIQRTEQRDSAMYRCASSLAGGNGAQETQYFGPGTRLLVL.

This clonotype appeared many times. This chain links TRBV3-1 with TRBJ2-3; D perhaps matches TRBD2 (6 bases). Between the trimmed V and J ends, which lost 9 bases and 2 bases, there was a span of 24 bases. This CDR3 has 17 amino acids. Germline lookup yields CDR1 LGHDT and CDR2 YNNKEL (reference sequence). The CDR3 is CARPASLGTSYTDTQYF. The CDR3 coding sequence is TGTGCCAGGCCAGCGAGCCTCGGGACTTCCTACACAGATACGCAGTATTTT.

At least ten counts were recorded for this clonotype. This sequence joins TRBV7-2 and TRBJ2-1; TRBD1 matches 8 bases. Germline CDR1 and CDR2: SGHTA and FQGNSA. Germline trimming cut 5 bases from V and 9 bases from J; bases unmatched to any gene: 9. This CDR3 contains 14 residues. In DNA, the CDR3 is TGTGCCAGCAGCCCAGGACAGGGTATTGGTGAGCAGTTCTTC. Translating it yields CASSPGQGIGEQFF.

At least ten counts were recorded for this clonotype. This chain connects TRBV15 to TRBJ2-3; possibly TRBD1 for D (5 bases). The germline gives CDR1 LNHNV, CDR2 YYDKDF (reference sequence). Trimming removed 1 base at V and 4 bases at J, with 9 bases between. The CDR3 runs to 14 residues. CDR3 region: CATSRVAGPDTQYF. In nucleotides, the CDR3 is TGTGCCACCAGCAGAGTAGCAGGGCCAGATACGCAGTATTTT.

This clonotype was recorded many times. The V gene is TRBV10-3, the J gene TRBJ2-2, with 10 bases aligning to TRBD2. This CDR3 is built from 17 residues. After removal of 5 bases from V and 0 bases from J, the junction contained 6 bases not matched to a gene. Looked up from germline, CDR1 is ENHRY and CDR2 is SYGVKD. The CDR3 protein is CAISRTSGTANTGELFF. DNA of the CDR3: TGTGCCATCAGTAGGACTAGCGGAACCGCGAACACCGGGGAGCTGTTTTTT.

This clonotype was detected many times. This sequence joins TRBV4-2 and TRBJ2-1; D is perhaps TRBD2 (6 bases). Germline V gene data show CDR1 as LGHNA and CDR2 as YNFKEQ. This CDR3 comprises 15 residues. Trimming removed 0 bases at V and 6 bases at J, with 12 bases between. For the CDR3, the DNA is TGTGCCAGCAGCCAAGAAGGGTGGGGGGTCAATGAGCAGTTCTTC. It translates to CASSQEGWGVNEQFF.

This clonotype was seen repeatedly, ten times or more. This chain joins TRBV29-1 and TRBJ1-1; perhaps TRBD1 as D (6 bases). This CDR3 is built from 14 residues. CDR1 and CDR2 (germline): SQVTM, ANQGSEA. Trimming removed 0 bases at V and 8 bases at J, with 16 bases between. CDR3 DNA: TGCAGCGTTGAAGATGGGGCCAGGGGAAGGGAAGCTTTCTTT. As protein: CSVEDGARGREAFF.

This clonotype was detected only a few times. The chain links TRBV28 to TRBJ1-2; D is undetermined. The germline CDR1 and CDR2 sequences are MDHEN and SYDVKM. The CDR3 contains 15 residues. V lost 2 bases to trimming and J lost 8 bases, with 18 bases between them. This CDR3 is CASSLNLSGVWGYTF. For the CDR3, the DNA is TGTGCCAGCAGTTTAAACTTGTCCGGGGTCTGGGGCTACACCTTC.

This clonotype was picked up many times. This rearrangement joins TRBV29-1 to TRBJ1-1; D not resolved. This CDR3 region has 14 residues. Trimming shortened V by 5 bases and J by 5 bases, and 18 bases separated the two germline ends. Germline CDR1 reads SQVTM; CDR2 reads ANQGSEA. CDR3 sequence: CSVRYQTTWTEAFF. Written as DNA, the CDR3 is TGCAGCGTTCGGTACCAAACAACGTGGACTGAAGCTTTCTTT.

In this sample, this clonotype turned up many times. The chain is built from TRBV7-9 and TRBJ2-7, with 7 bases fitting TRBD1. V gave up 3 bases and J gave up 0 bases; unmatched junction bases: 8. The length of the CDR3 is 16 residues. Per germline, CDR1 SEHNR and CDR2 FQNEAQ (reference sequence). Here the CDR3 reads CASSFVDRISSYEQYF. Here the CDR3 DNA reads TGTGCCAGCAGCTTCGTGGACAGGATTAGCTCCTACGAGCAGTACTTC.